This record concerns one T cell receptor beta chain sequence. Its cognate antigen is unknown. This sample was included in a study of T cell responses to AZD1222 COVID-19 vaccine. Study-level findings and limits: In a largely white British group with more females than males, clonal diversity was possibly underestimated.

Sequencing used immunoSEQ multiplex PCR; TCRdb keeps in-frame clones, though not all of them. The table has roughly 150,000 clones, around 93% seen once. Sequenced material: peripheral blood, taken 28 days after the second AZD1222 dose. The TCR originated in an adult who received the AZD1222 COVID-19 vaccine.

In DNA form, the CDR3 reads TGTGCCAGCGCTGAAGCACAGGGGGCAGCTGAAGCTTTCTTT. Translation: CASAEAQGAAEAFF. The J gene is TRBJ1-1, the V gene TRBV6-4; 9 bases agree with TRBD1. This CDR3 is built from 14 residues. Germline V lookup: CDR1 MRHNA, CDR2 SNTAGT. Unmatched junction bases numbered 10, after V lost 8 bases and J lost 6 bases.